A single sample is the source of the 23 T cell receptor beta chains below, sequenced in a study of CD8+ T cells in alopecia areata. Extraction of RNA preceded its reverse transcription into cDNA, which served as the sequencing template. The data were produced by immunoSEQ multiplex PCR, yet TCRdb's version contains in-frame clones alone and is incomplete. The sample contains roughly 150,000 clones, approximately 53% of which appear only once. This sample comprised CD8+ T cells sorted from blood, obtained at week 0. The origin of the receptors is a human donor with alopecia areata.

This clone was seen more than once but under ten times. The V call is TRBV7-2, the J call TRBJ2-3; D remains ambiguous. The V gene's germline CDR1 is SGHTA and CDR2 FQGNSA. This CDR3 region has 14 residues. V lost 0 bases, J lost 1 base, and 5 bases lay in between. The CDR3 DNA reads as TGTGCCAGCAGCTTAGCGTATGGCACAGATACGCAGTATTTT. This encodes CASSLAYGTDTQYF. The variable domain in full, completed from reference TRBV7-2 and TRBJ2-3, reads GAGVSQSPSNKVTEKGKDVELRCDPISGHTALYWYRQSLGQGLEFLIYFQGNSAPDKSGLPSDRFSAERTGGSVSTLTIQRTQQEDSAVYLCASSLAYGTDTQYFGPGTRLTVL.

This chain links TRBV14 with TRBJ1-2; D may be TRBD1 (5 bases). From germline, CDR1 is SGHDN and CDR2 FVKESK. This CDR3 is built from 14 residues. V was clipped by 0 bases and J by 5 bases, with 10 bases between them. CDR3 residues: CASSQEVGGYGYTF. Here the CDR3 DNA reads TGTGCCAGCAGCCAAGAGGTTGGGGGATATGGCTACACCTTC.

On this clone itself: This may stem from a read error, because a much larger clone lies one nucleotide away. The chain links TRBV7-3 to TRBJ2-5; no clear D. With the DNA end fitting TRBJ2-7 better, the J assignment may be wrong. Germline loops: CDR1 SGHTA, CDR2 FQGTGA. The CDR3 runs to 12 residues. In nucleotides, the CDR3 is TGTGCCAGCAGCTTAGGGGCCTACGAGCAGTACTTC. It yields the protein CASSLGAYEQYF.

The gene calls are TRBV4-3 and TRBJ1-2, with a tentative D call TRBD1 (6 bases). Germline values: CDR1 LGHNA, CDR2 YSLEER. The CDR3 extends over 14 amino acids. Trimming removed 0 bases from V and 8 bases from J, with 13 bases in between. CDR3 in DNA: TGCGCCAGCAGCCAAGAGGGGGGCGCGGAAGGCTACACCTTC. Translation gives CASSQEGGAEGYTF.

This chain uses TRBV5-1 with TRBJ1-4; D is perhaps TRBD1 (6 bases). Germline CDR1 and CDR2: SGHRS and YFSETQ. The length of the CDR3 is 15 residues. V lost 4 bases and J 4 bases, leaving 14 bases between the germline ends. CDR3 region: CASSPGTSSNEKLFF. CDR3 nucleotide sequence: TGCGCCAGCAGCCCGGGGACATCTAGTAATGAAAAACTGTTTTTT.

This chain joins TRBV10-3 and TRBJ2-3, with TRBD2 matching 7 bases. The V gene end was trimmed by 6 bases and the J gene end by 6 bases; junction bases not matched to a gene: 15. CDR3 length equals 16 residues. CDR1 and CDR2 from the germline V gene are ENHRY and SYGVKD. CDR3 coding DNA: TGTGCCATCAGACCCCGAGATTACGGGGGGAATGATACGCAGTATTTT. Amino acid sequence: CAIRPRDYGGNDTQYF.

A few counts support this clone. The J gene is TRBJ1-6, the V gene TRBV29-1; D is possibly TRBD1 (5 bases). Trimming removed 7 bases at V and 8 bases at J, with 27 bases between. From germline, CDR1 is SQVTM and CDR2 ANQGSEA. The CDR3 totals 17 residues. Here the CDR3 reads CSGPLSPGPISDSPLHF. DNA of the CDR3: TGCAGCGGACCTCTGAGCCCGGGGCCTATAAGTGATTCACCCCTCCACTTT.

The V gene is TRBV5-1, the J gene TRBJ2-3; TRBD1 aligns across 8 bases. This CDR3 is built from 16 residues. The germline gives CDR1 SGHRS, CDR2 YFSETQ. Trimming took 9 bases from V and 2 from J; bases not matched to a gene: 14. CDR3 bases: TGCGCCACCTCCTCTGGGACAGGAAGATTCACAGATACGCAGTATTTT. Amino acids: CATSSGTGRFTDTQYF.

The table lists this clone with a few counts. The chain uses TRBV29-1 and TRBJ1-1, with D unresolved. Trimming took 5 bases from V and 0 from J, leaving 7 bases between them. Germline-derived CDR1 and CDR2 are SQVTM and ANQGSEA. The CDR3 totals 12 residues. The CDR3 DNA sequence: TGCAGCGTTCGGGGAATGAACACTGAAGCTTTCTTT. The encoded protein is CSVRGMNTEAFF.

This clone was counted between two and nine times. The V gene is TRBV4-3, the J gene TRBJ2-7, with D possibly being TRBD2 (5 bases). This CDR3 comprises 14 residues. The germline V gene has CDR1 LGHNA and CDR2 YSLEER. V shed 1 base and J shed 8 bases, with 15 bases lying between them. The CDR3 region is CASSQAREPEKQYF. The CDR3, as DNA: TGCGCCAGCAGCCAAGCCCGGGAACCGGAAAAGCAGTACTTC.

This clone has just a few counts. The chain combines TRBV29-1 with TRBJ1-1; D unresolved. The germline CDR1 and CDR2 sequences are SQVTM and ANQGSEA. The CDR3 consists of 11 residues. The V end was cut by 5 bases, the J end by 5 bases, with 9 bases between. CDR3 nucleotide sequence: TGCAGCGTTCGGTGGGGAACTGAAGCTTTCTTT. It specifies CSVRWGTEAFF.

This chain joins TRBV5-1 and TRBJ2-5; D remains unclear. This CDR3 has 14 amino acids. The V gene lost 4 bases and the J gene lost 2 bases, with 12 bases spanning the gap. In germline, CDR1 is SGHRS, CDR2 YFSETQ. This CDR3 reads CASSPRAGQETQYF. For the CDR3, the DNA is TGCGCCAGCAGCCCTAGGGCAGGTCAAGAGACCCAGTACTTC.

This chain uses TRBV20-1 with TRBJ2-3; D call uncertain. CDR1 DFQATT and CDR2 SNEGSKA come from the germline V gene (reference sequence). The CDR3 sequence is 11 residues long. The CDR3 nucleotides are TGCGTTGTGAGAAGTCCGGATACGCAGTATTTT. Translation gives CVVRSPDTQYF.

This chain uses TRBV15 with TRBJ1-1; D is ambiguous. This CDR3 is 12 amino acids long. V lost 4 bases and J lost 2, with 5 bases in between. Germline V CDR1 and CDR2: LNHNV, YYDKDF (reference sequence). Written as DNA, the CDR3 is TGTGCCACCAGCACTGTAAACACTGAAGCTTTCTTT. It is translated as CATSTVNTEAFF. Based on the CDR3 plus reference TRBV15 and TRBJ1-1, the full variable domain is DAMVIQNPRYQVTQFGKPVTLSCSQTLNHNVMYWYQQKSSQAPKLLFHYYDKDFNNEADTPDNFQSRRPNTSFCFLDIRSPGLGDTAMYLCATSTVNTEAFFGQGTRLTVV.

This clone is categorized as medium-sized. The DNA of the CDR3 is TGTGCCAGCAGTCCAAAACCGGGACGGGGAATAGATACGCAGTATTTT. Translating it yields CASSPKPGRGIDTQYF. The chain couples TRBV7-6 to TRBJ2-3, with D perhaps given as TRBD1 or TRBD2 (5 bases each). V was shortened by 6 bases and J by 5 bases, with 21 bases between the two germline ends. Germline values: CDR1 SGHVS, CDR2 FNYEAQ. The CDR3 runs to 16 residues. The full variable domain, with the rest looked up from reference TRBV7-6 and TRBJ2-3, is GAGVSQSPRYKVTKRGQDVALRCDPISGHVSLYWYRQALGQGPEFLTYFNYEAQQDKSGLPNDRFSAERPEGSISTLTIQRTEQRDSAMYRCASSPKPGRGIDTQYFGPGTRLTVL.

Only one count was recorded for this clone. This sequence joins TRBV2 and TRBJ2-7; perhaps TRBD2 as D (6 bases). The CDR3 is 12 residues long. The germline gives CDR1 SNHLY, CDR2 FYNNEI. Trimming took 10 bases from V and 5 from J, leaving 15 bases between them. The CDR3 loop is CAMITGVDEQYF. The CDR3 coding sequence is TGTGCCATGATCACGGGGGTAGACGAGCAGTACTTC. The full variable domain, with the rest looked up from reference TRBV2 and TRBJ2-7, is EPEVTQTPSHQVTQMGQEVILRCVPISNHLYFYWYRQILGQKVEFLVSFYNNEISEKSEIFDDQFSVERPDGSNFTLKIRSTKLEDSAMYFCAMITGVDEQYFGPGTRLTVT.

This clone was recorded a few times. Other DNA variants within this sample encode the same CDR3. The chain is built from TRBV30 and TRBJ1-1; D gene uncertain. CDR1 is GTSNPN and CDR2 is SVGIG in the germline V gene (reference sequence). V lost 0 bases and J lost 1, with 6 bases in between. This CDR3 region has 13 residues. This CDR3 is CAWSVGGNTEAFF. For the CDR3, the DNA is TGTGCCTGGAGTGTAGGTGGGAACACTGAAGCTTTCTTT.

CDR3 DNA: TGTGCCAGCAGTGACCGGACAGTTTACGAGCAGTACTTC. Residues: CASSDRTVYEQYF. The gene calls are TRBV2 and TRBJ2-7; D is perhaps TRBD1 (6 bases). CDR3 length equals 13 residues. CDR1 is SNHLY, CDR2 FYNNEI, per germline. The V and J ends lost 3 bases and 4 bases respectively, with 10 bases between them.

The chain recombines TRBV2 with TRBJ2-1; 8 bases align to TRBD2. CDR3 length: 16 amino acids. The V and J ends lost 5 bases and 1 base, in that order; junction bases with no gene match: 7. The germline gives CDR1 SNHLY, CDR2 FYNNEI. The chain's CDR3 is CASSLVAGRSYNEQFF. CDR3 coding DNA: TGTGCCAGCAGTTTAGTAGCGGGGCGTTCCTACAATGAGCAGTTCTTC.

The chain is built from TRBV30 and TRBJ1-2; no reliable D call. The CDR3 runs 10 residues. CDR1 is GTSNPN, CDR2 SVGIG, per germline (reference sequence). V was cut by 5 bases and J by 7 bases, with 8 bases left in between. The CDR3 DNA reads as TGTGCCTGGGGTGGTTCTGGCTACACCTTC. This encodes CAWGGSGYTF.

The chain recombines TRBV7-8 with TRBJ2-7; possibly TRBD1 for D (7 bases). Trimming took 1 base from V and 3 from J, leaving 13 bases between them. Per the germline V gene, CDR1 is SGHVS and CDR2 is FQNEAQ. The CDR3 totals 15 residues. The CDR3 sequence is CASSLEAQGGYEQYF. Here the CDR3 DNA reads TGTGCCAGCAGCTTAGAAGCCCAGGGGGGCTACGAGCAGTACTTC.

The chain employs TRBV7-9 and TRBJ2-6; D remains ambiguous. Deletions cut 5 bases from V and 4 bases from J, with 12 bases between. Germline CDR1 and CDR2: SEHNR and FQNEAQ (reference sequence). The CDR3 length is 15 residues. The CDR3 DNA reads TGTGCCAGCAGCCCACCGGCGCTAGGGGCCAACGTCCTGACTTTC. Amino acids: CASSPPALGANVLTF.

The CDR3 bases are TGTGCCAGCAGCTTAGCCAGGACAGGGACTGAAGCTTTCTTT. Its translation: CASSLARTGTEAFF. V gene TRBV7-9 combines with J gene TRBJ1-1, with 8 bases fitting TRBD1. This CDR3 spans 14 amino acids. V trimming: 0 bases; J trimming: 5 bases; junction bases outside the gene matches: 2. Germline lookup yields CDR1 SEHNR and CDR2 FQNEAQ (reference sequence).